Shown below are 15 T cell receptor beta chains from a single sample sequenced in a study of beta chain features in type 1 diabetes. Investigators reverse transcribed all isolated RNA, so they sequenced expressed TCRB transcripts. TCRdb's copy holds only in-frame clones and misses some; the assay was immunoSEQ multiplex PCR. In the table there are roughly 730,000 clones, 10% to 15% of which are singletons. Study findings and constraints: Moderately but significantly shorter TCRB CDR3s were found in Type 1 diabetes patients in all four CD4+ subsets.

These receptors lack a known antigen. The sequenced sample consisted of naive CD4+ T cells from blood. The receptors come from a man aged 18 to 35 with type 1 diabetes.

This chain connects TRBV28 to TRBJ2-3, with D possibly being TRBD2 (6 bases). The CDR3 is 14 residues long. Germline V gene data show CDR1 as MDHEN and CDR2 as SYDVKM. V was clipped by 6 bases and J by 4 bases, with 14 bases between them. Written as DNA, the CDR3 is TGTGCCAGCAGGAGGAACAGCGGGCCAGATACGCAGTATTTT. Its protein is CASRRNSGPDTQYF.

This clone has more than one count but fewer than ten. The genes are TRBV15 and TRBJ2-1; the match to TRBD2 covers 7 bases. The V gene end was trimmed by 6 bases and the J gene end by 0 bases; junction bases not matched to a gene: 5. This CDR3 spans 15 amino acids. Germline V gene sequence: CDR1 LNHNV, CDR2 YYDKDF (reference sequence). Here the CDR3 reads CATRTGGGSYNEQFF. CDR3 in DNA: TGTGCCACCAGGACGGGCGGGGGCTCCTACAATGAGCAGTTCTTC.

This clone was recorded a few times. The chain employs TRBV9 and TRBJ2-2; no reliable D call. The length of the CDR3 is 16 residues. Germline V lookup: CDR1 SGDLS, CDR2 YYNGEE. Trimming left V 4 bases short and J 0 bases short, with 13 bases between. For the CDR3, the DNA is TGTGCCAGCAGCCTTAACGAGGCCTCGAACACCGGGGAGCTGTTTTTT. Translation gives CASSLNEASNTGELFF.

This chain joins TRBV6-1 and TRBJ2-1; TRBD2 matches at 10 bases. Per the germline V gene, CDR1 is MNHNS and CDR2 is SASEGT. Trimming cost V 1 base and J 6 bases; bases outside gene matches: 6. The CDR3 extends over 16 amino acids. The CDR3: CASSEGLAGVRNEQFF. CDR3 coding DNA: TGTGCCAGCAGTGAAGGCCTAGCGGGGGTTCGCAATGAGCAGTTCTTC.

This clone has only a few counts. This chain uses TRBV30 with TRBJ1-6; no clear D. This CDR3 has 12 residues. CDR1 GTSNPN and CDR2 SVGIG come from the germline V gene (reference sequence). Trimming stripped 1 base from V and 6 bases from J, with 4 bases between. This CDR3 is CAWSAVNSPLHF. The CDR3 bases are TGTGCCTGGAGTGCAGTTAATTCACCCCTCCACTTT.

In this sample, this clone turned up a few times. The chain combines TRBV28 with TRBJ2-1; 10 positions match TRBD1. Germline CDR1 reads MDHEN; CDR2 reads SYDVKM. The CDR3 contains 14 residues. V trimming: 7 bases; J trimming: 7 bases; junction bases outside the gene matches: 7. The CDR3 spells CASMGQGIGNEQFF. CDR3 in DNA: TGTGCCAGCATGGGACAGGGGATAGGGAATGAGCAGTTCTTC.

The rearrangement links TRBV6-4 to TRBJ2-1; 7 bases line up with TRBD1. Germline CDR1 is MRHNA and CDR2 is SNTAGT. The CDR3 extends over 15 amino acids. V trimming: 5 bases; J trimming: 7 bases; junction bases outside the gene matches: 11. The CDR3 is CASSLEGAPRNEQFF. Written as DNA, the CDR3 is TGTGCCAGCAGTCTAGAGGGGGCGCCTAGGAATGAGCAGTTCTTC.

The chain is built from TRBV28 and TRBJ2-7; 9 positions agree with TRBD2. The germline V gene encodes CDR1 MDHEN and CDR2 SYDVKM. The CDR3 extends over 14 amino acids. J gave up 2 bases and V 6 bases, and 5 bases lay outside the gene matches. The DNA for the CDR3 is TGTGCCAGCAGCCCTGGCGGGGGGGCCTACGAGCAGTACTTC. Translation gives CASSPGGGAYEQYF.

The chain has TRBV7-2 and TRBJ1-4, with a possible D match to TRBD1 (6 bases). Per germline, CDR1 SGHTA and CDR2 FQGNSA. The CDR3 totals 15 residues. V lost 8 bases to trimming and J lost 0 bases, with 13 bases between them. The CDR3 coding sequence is TGTGCCAGCTCCGGGACATCTACAACTAATGAAAAACTGTTTTTT. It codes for CASSGTSTTNEKLFF.

DNA of the CDR3: TGTGCCAGCAGACCGACCGGGGAGACCCAGTACTTC. Its protein product is CASRPTGETQYF. The rearrangement joins TRBV2 to TRBJ2-5; D is uncertain. CDR3 length: 12 residues. Trimming cost V 6 bases and J 5 bases, with 10 bases left between them. The germline V gene encodes CDR1 SNHLY and CDR2 FYNNEI.

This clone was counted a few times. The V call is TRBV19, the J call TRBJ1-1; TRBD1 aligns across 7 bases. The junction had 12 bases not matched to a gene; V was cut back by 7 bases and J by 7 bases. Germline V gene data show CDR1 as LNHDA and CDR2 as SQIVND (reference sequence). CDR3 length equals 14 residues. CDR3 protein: CASTLAGTDVEAFF. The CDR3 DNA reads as TGTGCCAGTACCCTCGCCGGGACAGACGTTGAAGCTTTCTTT.

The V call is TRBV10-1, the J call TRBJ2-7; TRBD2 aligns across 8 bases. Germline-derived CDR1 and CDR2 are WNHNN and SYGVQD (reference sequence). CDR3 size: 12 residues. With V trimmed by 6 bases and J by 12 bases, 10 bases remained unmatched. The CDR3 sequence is CASSRAGGLLYF. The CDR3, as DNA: TGCGCCAGCAGCCGCGCGGGGGGACTTCTGTACTTC.

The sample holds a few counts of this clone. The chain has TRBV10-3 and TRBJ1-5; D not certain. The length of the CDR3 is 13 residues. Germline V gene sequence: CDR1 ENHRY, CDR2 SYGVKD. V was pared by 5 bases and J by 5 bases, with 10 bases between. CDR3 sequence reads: CAISQSMDQPQHF. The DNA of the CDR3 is TGTGCCATCAGTCAGAGTATGGATCAGCCCCAGCATTTT.

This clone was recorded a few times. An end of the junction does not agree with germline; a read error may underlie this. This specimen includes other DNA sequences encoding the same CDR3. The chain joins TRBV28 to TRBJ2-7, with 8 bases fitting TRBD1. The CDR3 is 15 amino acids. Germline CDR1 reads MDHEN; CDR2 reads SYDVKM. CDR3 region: CASSPPGTGSHEQYF. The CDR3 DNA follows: TGTGCCAGCAGTCCCCCCGGGACAGGCTCCCACGAGCAGTACTTC.

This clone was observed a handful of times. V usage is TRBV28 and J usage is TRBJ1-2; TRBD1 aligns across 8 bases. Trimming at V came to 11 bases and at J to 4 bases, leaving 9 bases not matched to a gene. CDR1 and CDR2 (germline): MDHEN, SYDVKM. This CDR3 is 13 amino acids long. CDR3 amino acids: CALLGQGAYGYTF. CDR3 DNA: TGTGCCCTCCTAGGACAGGGAGCCTATGGCTACACCTTC.